These T cell receptor beta chains were read from a single sample in a study of neurological immune-mediated disorders. MiXCR, run by TCRdb on the 5' RACE reads, gives a single entry per CDR3 protein. The sample yields around 29,000 distinct CDR3 sequences, approximately 5% seen once. The specimen sequenced was CD4+ T cells from blood. The receptors were gathered from a woman in her forties or fifties in good health. Each CDR3 is given with its conserved first and last residue. D genes are given only for firm matches. Where a row states a size, it is once, few, many or the class of an expanded clone; other rows omit it.

J gene,clone size,V gene,D gene,CDR3 DNA,CDR3 protein
TRBJ1-3,many,TRBV4-1,TRBD1,TGCGCCAGCAGCCAACCCGGGACAGCTAGCCCCTCTGGAAACACCATATATTTT,CASSQPGTASPSGNTIYF
TRBJ2-5,many,TRBV7-6,TRBD2,TGTGCCAGCAGCTTAGACGCGGGAGGGCAAGAGACCCAGTACTTC,CASSLDAGGQETQYF
TRBJ1-3,many,TRBV5-1,TRBD1,TGCGCCAGCAGCGCGACAGGGGGCACTGGAAACACCATATATTTT,CASSATGGTGNTIYF
TRBJ1-5,many,TRBV6-1,-,TGTGCCAGCAGTGAAGCGCTGGGTCAGCCCCAGCATTTT,CASSEALGQPQHF
TRBJ2-1,-,TRBV20-1,-,TGCAGTGCTAGTTCCGGGTCCGGGGGGCTAGAGCAGTTCTTC,CSASSGSGGLEQFF
TRBJ2-3,medium-sized,TRBV5-1,-,TGCGCCAGCAGCTTGGAAGATCCCCACACAGATACGCAGTATTTT,CASSLEDPHTDTQYF
TRBJ1-5,many,TRBV5-6,-,TGTGCCAGCAGCTCCCTTGGGAGACACGGGAGGACCCAGCCCCAGCATTTT,CASSSLGRHGRTQPQHF
TRBJ1-6,many,TRBV7-8,TRBD1,TGTGCCAGCAGCTTATTCCTCAGGGGGCTGGGGTCACCCCTCCACTTT,CASSLFLRGLGSPLHF
TRBJ1-5,many,TRBV20-1,-,TGCAGTGCTAAACCGACATCTGGACGCAATCAGCCCCAGCATTTT,CSAKPTSGRNQPQHF
TRBJ1-6,many,TRBV5-1,-,TGCGCCAGCAGCTTGGTCGGGAGCAATTCACCCCTCCACTTT,CASSLVGSNSPLHF
TRBJ2-3,many,TRBV5-5,TRBD2,TGTGCCAGCAGCTTGGTGGGGGGGAGCACAGATACGCAGTATTTT,CASSLVGGSTDTQYF
TRBJ1-6,many,TRBV7-9,-,TGTGCCACTACGATGGGGAATAATTCACCCCTCCACTTT,CATTMGNNSPLHF
TRBJ2-3,many,TRBV27,-,TGTGCCAGCATATCCGGGGGAACACACGGTACGCAGTATTTT,CASISGGTHGTQYF
TRBJ2-3,many,TRBV6-4,TRBD2,TGTGCCAGCAGCGCCTTTGCGGGAGCTGGAGATACGCAGTATTTT,CASSAFAGAGDTQYF
TRBJ2-5,-,TRBV5-1,-,-,CASSFYICTGQAKETQYF
TRBJ2-3,many,TRBV5-1,-,TGCGCCAGCAGCTTGGACGCAGGGCTAAGCGGAGATACGCAGTATTTT,CASSLDAGLSGDTQYF
TRBJ2-1,many,TRBV20-1,-,TGCAGTGCTATGACCGGCTCGAGAAGTGAGCAGTTCTTC,CSAMTGSRSEQFF
TRBJ2-5,many,TRBV9,-,TGTGCCAGCAGCGTAGATTTAGGGGTAGAAGAGACCCAGTACTTC,CASSVDLGVEETQYF
TRBJ1-2,many,TRBV20-1,-,TGCAGTGCTAGACTCAGAGGTCCCGGGGAACGTCTTGGTTACACCTTC,CSARLRGPGERLGYTF
TRBJ2-7,many,TRBV28,-,TGTGCCAGCAGGAAACACCGCACCCCTTCTTACGAGCAGTACTTC,CASRKHRTPSYEQYF
TRBJ1-2,many,TRBV28,-,TGTGCCAGCCGACCGGGACAACCAAACTATGGCTACACCTTC,CASRPGQPNYGYTF
TRBJ2-3,many,TRBV7-2,-,TGTGCCAGCAGCCCCACGGGACTCCTCACAGATACGCAGTATTTT,CASSPTGLLTDTQYF
TRBJ2-7,many,TRBV20-1,-,TGCAGTGCTAGTGTACAGAGGGGCTCCTACGAGCAGTACTTC,CSASVQRGSYEQYF
TRBJ2-3,many,TRBV6-1,-,TGTGCCAGCGGTGGAGCCACAGATACGCAGTATTTT,CASGGATDTQYF
TRBJ2-3,many,TRBV5-6,-,TGTGCCAGCAGCGCGGGTACCCTAAGCACAGATACGCAGTATTTT,CASSAGTLSTDTQYF
TRBJ2-1,many,TRBV7-3,TRBD1,TGTGCCAGCAGCTATCTTTCGGGACAGAGAAGCAATGAGCAGTTCTTC,CASSYLSGQRSNEQFF
TRBJ1-2,many,TRBV29-1,-,TGCAGCGCCTCCGGGGTCGGTGGCTACACCTTC,CSASGVGGYTF
TRBJ2-1,many,TRBV20-1,-,TGCAGTGCCACGAACCTTGGTAATGAGCAGTTCTTC,CSATNLGNEQFF
TRBJ2-7,many,TRBV20-1,TRBD1,TGCAGTGCTTTAGGGACAGACTCCTACGAGCAGTACTTC,CSALGTDSYEQYF
TRBJ1-1,medium-sized,TRBV2,-,TGTGCCAGCAGTGCTACAGGGTCGAACACTGAAGCTTTCTTT,CASSATGSNTEAFF
TRBJ2-7,many,TRBV5-5,TRBD1,TGTGCCAGCAGCTTGGGGCTACAGGGGTCTTATTCCTACGAGCAGTACTTC,CASSLGLQGSYSYEQYF
TRBJ2-5,many,TRBV10-3,-,TGTGCCATCAGTAGTAAACAAGAGACCCAGTACTTC,CAISSKQETQYF
TRBJ1-3,many,TRBV5-1,-,TGCGCCAGCAGCTATCAACAGCAGGGGTCAGCGGCTGGAAACACCATATATTTT,CASSYQQQGSAAGNTIYF
TRBJ1-1,many,TRBV7-3,-,TGTGCCAGCAGCTTAACCCCAGGATTTAACACTGAAGCTTTCTTT,CASSLTPGFNTEAFF
TRBJ1-2,-,TRBV7-9,TRBD1,TGTGCCAGCAGCGCCGGACAGGGAGGTAGCTACACCTTC,CASSAGQGGSYTF
TRBJ2-2,many,TRBV29-1,-,TGCAGCGTATCAGTGACCGGGGAGCTGTTTTTT,CSVSVTGELFF
TRBJ2-7,many,TRBV6-5,-,TGTGCCAGCACCTACAGGTTCGGTACCTACGAGCAGTACTTC,CASTYRFGTYEQYF
TRBJ2-5,many,TRBV20-1,-,TGCAGTGCTTCAGGGGAGCAAGAGACCCAGTACTTC,CSASGEQETQYF
TRBJ2-7,many,TRBV3-1,-,TGTGCCAGCAGCCAAGATATCGCCCGACCCTACGAGCAGTACTTC,CASSQDIARPYEQYF
TRBJ1-5,many,TRBV6-2/TRBV6-3,TRBD1,TGTGCCAGCAGACCTACAGGGGGGTATCAGCCCCAGCATTTT,CASRPTGGYQPQHF
TRBJ1-2,many,TRBV7-9,TRBD1,TGTGCCAGCAGCCGGGACAGGGTCGCCGGGAGTGGCTACACCTTC,CASSRDRVAGSGYTF
TRBJ2-2,many,TRBV12-3/TRBV12-4,-,TGTGCCAGCAGTTTGGTGGCCACGAACACCGGGGAGCTGTTTTTT,CASSLVATNTGELFF
TRBJ1-6,many,TRBV6-1,-,TGTGCCAGCAGTGAGCTGGCCGGGGGTAATTCACCCCTCCACTTT,CASSELAGGNSPLHF
TRBJ1-1,many,TRBV25-1,-,TGTGCCAGCAGTGAATTCGGCTTACACACTGAAGCTTTCTTT,CASSEFGLHTEAFF
TRBJ1-5,many,TRBV28,-,TGTGCCAGCAGCTCGGGTGATTATTTTTATAGCAATCAGCCCCAGCATTTT,CASSSGDYFYSNQPQHF
TRBJ2-7,many,TRBV6-6,-,TGTGCCAGCAGCCCCGGTTCCAGGGTGGAGCAGTACTTC,CASSPGSRVEQYF
TRBJ1-4,many,TRBV7-8,-,TGTGCCAGCAGCTTAAGCCCTGGGGGTGAAAAACTGTTTTTT,CASSLSPGGEKLFF
TRBJ1-5,many,TRBV7-6,-,TGTGCCAGCAGCTCTGGACAGCGCGATCAGCCCCAGCATTTT,CASSSGQRDQPQHF
TRBJ2-1,many,TRBV14,TRBD2,TGTGCCAGCAGCCTGCAACCATTCACCGGGACTACCAACAATGAGCAGTTCTTC,CASSLQPFTGTTNNEQFF
TRBJ1-2,many,TRBV20-1,-,TGCAGTGCTAGAGATCAGAGGGGCTATGGCTACACCTTC,CSARDQRGYGYTF
TRBJ1-2,many,TRBV29-1,TRBD1,TGCAGCGTTACAAACGTACGGACAGGGATGGGGGGCTACACCTTC,CSVTNVRTGMGGYTF
TRBJ2-7,many,TRBV5-1,TRBD1,TGCGCCAGCAGACCTAGACAGGGGGTGTCCTACGAGCAGTACTTC,CASRPRQGVSYEQYF